This T cell receptor (beta chain) was observed in a study of blood T cell repertoires in COVID-19 (dated by TCRdb to the early 2020s). Study-level background: The collaborator samples originated in the United States, Italy and Spain and spanned the acute and convalescent phases of COVID-19. The material from the prospective study consisted of cDNA or gDNA derived from T cells, B-cell-depleted T cells, or PBMCs. The dataset comprised deeply sampled blood TCRbeta repertoires from subjects exposed to, actively infected with, or recovered from COVID-19. The repertoires were made available in a free public database intended to serve as a resource for research on the immune response to SARS-CoV-2. Samples were obtained from the ongoing ImmuneRACE study (first 160 participants) and from 950 to 1,500 subjects provided by 6 global collaborators. A de-identified subject ID, COVID-19 status, age in years and sex were almost always included in the sample metadata. Where available, HLA class I and class II types were obtained from metadata supplied by the sample provider rather than from assay-based typing.

The paper as a whole reports these results and caveats: Clinical and demographic metadata were provided uncurated, with the amount varying by source and participant.

With respect to this clone: No antigen is known for it. No quality values exist for individual bases; no much larger clone is one base distant.

After removal of 4 bases from V and 5 bases from J, the junction retains 14 bases not matched to a gene. CDR1 and CDR2 are read off the germline V gene as SGHDT and YYEEEE. From the cysteine through the phenylalanine, the CDR3 covers 17 amino acids. Just CDR3 DNA is preserved here, 51 bases in frame from base 1. TCRbeta CDR3 regions were amplified from genomic DNA using the immunoSEQ Assay, a bias-controlled multiplex PCR. The paper's processing steps were these. Nucleated cell counts per sample were estimated from amplification of reference gene primers within the assay. To quantify the absolute abundance of each unique TCRbeta CDR3 rearrangement, sequence reads were collapsed and filtered. For each sample, productive Simpson clonality was calculated by taking the square root of Simpson's diversity index across productive rearrangements. TCRdb stores this immuneACCESS table with in-frame sequences only. Part of the clones is absent; in the studies checked, under half of the shortfall reflects unresolved V genes, and no reason is known for the rest. That table furnishes V, J and clone size, whereas the DNA furnished D and trimming. In this sample the table shows tens of thousands of clones, less than 90% of which occur a single time. The top ten clones comprise roughly 20% of the sample.

Whole blood was collected in K2EDTA tubes by collaborating institutions according to the institutions' own protocols. Collaborator samples were shipped for TCRbeta analysis as frozen whole blood, isolated PBMCs, or DNA extracted from either sample type. Recombination connected TRBV5-6 to TRBJ1-4, with 7 middle bases fitting TRBD1. The receptor was isolated from a woman of 80 years or more with acute or convalescent COVID-19. The sequencing sample was made of peripheral blood. The CDR3 sequence is CASSQAIPGTENEKLFF. The bases are TGTGCCAGCAGCCAAGCGATCCCCGGGACAGAGAATGAAAAACTGTTTTTT. Here the CDR3 is joined to the reference TRBV5-6 and TRBJ1-4 genes, and the full variable domain is: DAGVTQSPTHLIKTRGQQVTLRCSPKSGHDTVSWYQQALGQGPQFIFQYYEEEERQRGNFPDRFSGHQFPNYSSELNVNALLLGDSALYLCASSQAIPGTENEKLFFGSGTQLSVL.